Listed below are T cell receptor beta chains from one sample, sequenced in a study of tumor-infiltrating lymphocytes in localized non-small cell lung cancer. Here immunoSEQ multiplex PCR was the method, and the copy in TCRdb shows in-frame clones only, minus some. The sample lists 20,000 to 25,000 clones; roughly three fifths were seen once. The sample was lung tumor tissue. The receptors stem from a human donor with non-small cell lung cancer. CDR3s leave out the opening cysteine and the closing phenylalanine or tryptophan. The order of the fields is V gene, CDR3 protein.

v_gene: TRBV10-3; CDR3aa: AISDLGRGGNTIY
v_gene: TRBV28; CDR3aa: ASSLGQSDGNTIY
v_gene: TRBV6-1; CDR3aa: ASSLSSAYEQY
v_gene: TRBV2; CDR3aa: ASTRDRVETQY
v_gene: TRBV7-5; CDR3aa: VRSLDPLRETGELF
v_gene: TRBV2; CDR3aa: ASSEEAPPKRQY
v_gene: TRBV7-9; CDR3aa: ASSLIGRPNTIY
v_gene: TRBV5-1; CDR3aa: ASSLGLANTGELF
v_gene: TRBV6-6; CDR3aa: ASSQGGQPQH
v_gene: TRBV5-1; CDR3aa: ASRLGGSYEQY